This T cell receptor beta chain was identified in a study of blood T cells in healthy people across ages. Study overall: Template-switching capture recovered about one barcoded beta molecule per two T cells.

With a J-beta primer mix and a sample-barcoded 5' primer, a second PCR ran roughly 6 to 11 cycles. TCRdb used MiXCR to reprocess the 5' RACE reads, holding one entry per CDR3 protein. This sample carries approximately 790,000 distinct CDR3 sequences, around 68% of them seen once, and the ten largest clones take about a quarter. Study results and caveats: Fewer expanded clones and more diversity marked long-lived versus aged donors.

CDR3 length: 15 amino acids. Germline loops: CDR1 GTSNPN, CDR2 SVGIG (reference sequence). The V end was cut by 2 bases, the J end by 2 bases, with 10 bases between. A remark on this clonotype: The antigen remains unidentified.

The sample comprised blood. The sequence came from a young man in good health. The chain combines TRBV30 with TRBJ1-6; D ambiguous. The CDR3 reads CAWSLAGTYNSPLHF. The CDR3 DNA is TGTGCCTGGAGTTTGGCGGGGACCTATAATTCACCCCTCCACTTT.